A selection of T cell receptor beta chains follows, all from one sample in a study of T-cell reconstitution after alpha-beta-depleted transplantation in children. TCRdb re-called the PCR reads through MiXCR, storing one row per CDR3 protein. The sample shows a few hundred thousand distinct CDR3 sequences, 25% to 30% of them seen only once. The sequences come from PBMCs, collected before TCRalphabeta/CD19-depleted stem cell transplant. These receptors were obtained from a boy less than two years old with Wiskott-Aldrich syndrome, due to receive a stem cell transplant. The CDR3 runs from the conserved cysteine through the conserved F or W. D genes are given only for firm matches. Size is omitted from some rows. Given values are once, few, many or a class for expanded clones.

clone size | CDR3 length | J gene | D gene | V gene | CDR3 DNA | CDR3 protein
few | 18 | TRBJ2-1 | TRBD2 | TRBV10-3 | TGTGCCATCAGTGAGTTCCGACTAGCGGGACAGAATAACAATGAGCAGTTCTTC | CAISEFRLAGQNNNEQFF
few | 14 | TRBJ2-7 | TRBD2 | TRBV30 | TGTGCCTGGAAGCCGGGACTAGCGAACTACGAGCAGTACTTC | CAWKPGLANYEQYF
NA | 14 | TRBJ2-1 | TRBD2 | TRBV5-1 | TGCGCCAGCAGCTTTCCTAGCGGGAGCAATGAGCAGTTCTTC | CASSFPSGSNEQFF
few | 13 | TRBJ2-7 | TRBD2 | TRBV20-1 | TGTGGCGGTCGGGAGGGTTTTGAAGGAGAGCAGTACTTC | CGGREGFEGEQYF
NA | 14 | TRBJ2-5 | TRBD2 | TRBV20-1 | TGCAGCGGGACCCCCAGCGGGAGCTTGGAGACCCAGTACTTC | CSGTPSGSLETQYF
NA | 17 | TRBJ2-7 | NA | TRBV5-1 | TGCGCCAGCAGCTTGGGACCGCGGAAGGGTTTGTCCTACGAGCAGTACTTC | CASSLGPRKGLSYEQYF
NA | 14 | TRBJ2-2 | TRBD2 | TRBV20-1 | TGCAGTGCTAGAGCCAGCGGGACCACCGGGGAGCTGTTTTTT | CSARASGTTGELFF
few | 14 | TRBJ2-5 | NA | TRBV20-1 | TGCAGTGCTAGGCTCTCCGGATTCCAAGAGACCCAGTACTTC | CSARLSGFQETQYF
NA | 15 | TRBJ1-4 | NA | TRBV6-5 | TGTGCCAGCAGTTCCCCTGCATCGGAGAATGAAAAACTGTTTTTT | CASSSPASENEKLFF
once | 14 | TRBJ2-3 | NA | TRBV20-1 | TGCAGTGCTAGTAACGCGGGGTACACAGATACGCAGTATTTT | CSASNAGYTDTQYF
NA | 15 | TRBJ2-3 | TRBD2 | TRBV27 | TGTGCCAGCCGGAGAGGGGAGGGCCCCACAGATACGCAGTATTTT | CASRRGEGPTDTQYF
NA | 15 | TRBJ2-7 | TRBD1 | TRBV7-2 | TGTGCCAGCAGCCCATCGGGACAGGGGTTGTACGAGCAGTACTTC | CASSPSGQGLYEQYF
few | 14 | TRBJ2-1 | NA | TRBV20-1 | TGCAGTGTCGTGGGCCGGACAAATTACAATGAGCAGTTCTTC | CSVVGRTNYNEQFF
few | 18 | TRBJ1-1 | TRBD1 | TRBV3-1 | TGTGCCAGCAGCCAACCAACCGGGACAGGTCGAATGAACACTGAAGCTTTCTTT | CASSQPTGTGRMNTEAFF
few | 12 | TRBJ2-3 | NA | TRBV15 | TGTGCCACCAGTACGACAATAGATACGCAGTATTTT | CATSTTIDTQYF
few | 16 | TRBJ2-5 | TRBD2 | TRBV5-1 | TGCGCCAGCAGCCTACGTCCCGGGACTAGCGCGGAGACCCAGTACTTC | CASSLRPGTSAETQYF
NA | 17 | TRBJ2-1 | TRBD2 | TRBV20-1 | TGCAGTGCTAAGTCGGCTAGCGGGAGGGAAAAGTACAATGAGCAGTTCTTC | CSAKSASGREKYNEQFF
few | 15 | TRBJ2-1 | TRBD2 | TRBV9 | TGTGCCAGCAGCGTGGGACTAACCAACTACAATGAGCAGTTCTTC | CASSVGLTNYNEQFF
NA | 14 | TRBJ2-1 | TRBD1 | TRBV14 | TGTGCCAGCAGCCAATCACTTCCCGGACAGGGGTGGTTCTTC | CASSQSLPGQGWFF
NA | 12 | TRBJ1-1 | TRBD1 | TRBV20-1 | TGCAGTGCTAGGAGGACAGGGACTGAAGCTTTCTTT | CSARRTGTEAFF
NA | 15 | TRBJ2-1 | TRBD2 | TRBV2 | TGTGCCAGCAGGGGGACTAGCGGGAGATACAATCAGCAGTTCTTC | CASRGTSGRYNQQFF
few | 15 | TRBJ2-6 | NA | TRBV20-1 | TGCAGTGCTAGAGTGGGCTTCAGTGGGGCCAACGTCCTGACTTTC | CSARVGFSGANVLTF
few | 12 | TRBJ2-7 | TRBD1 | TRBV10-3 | TGTGCCGTCGACAGGGGCACGGGGGAGCAGTACTTC | CAVDRGTGEQYF
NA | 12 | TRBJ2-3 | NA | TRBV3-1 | TGTGCCAGCAGCCAAGTGGAAGATACGCAGTATTTT | CASSQVEDTQYF
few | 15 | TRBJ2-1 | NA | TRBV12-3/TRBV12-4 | TGTGCCAGCAGTTTCTCGTGGGCGCCCGACAATGAGCAGTTCTTC | CASSFSWAPDNEQFF
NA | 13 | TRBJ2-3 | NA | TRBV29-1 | TGCAGCGTTGCGTCGCGTCTCACAGATACGCAGTATTTT | CSVASRLTDTQYF
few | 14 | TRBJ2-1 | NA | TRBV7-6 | TGTGCCAGCAGCCGCCGGGACCGGGGGAATGAGCAGTTCTTC | CASSRRDRGNEQFF
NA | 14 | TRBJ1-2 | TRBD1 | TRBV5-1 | TGCGCCAGCAGCCAAGGGACAGGGGGCTATGGCTACACCTTC | CASSQGTGGYGYTF
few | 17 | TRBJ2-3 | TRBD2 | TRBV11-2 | TGTGCCAGCAGCTTGGTTATAGCGGGAGGGCCTACAGATACGCAGTATTTT | CASSLVIAGGPTDTQYF
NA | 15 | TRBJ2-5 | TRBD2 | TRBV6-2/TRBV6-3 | TGTGCCAGCAGTTTCGGACTAGGAACTTCGAAGACCCAGTACTTC | CASSFGLGTSKTQYF